The next 20 T cell receptor beta chains were all read from a single sample in a study of blood T cell repertoires in COVID-19. Sequencing was performed with immunoSEQ multiplex PCR; in TCRdb, only in-frame clones are kept and a portion is missing. The sample shows more than 60,000 clones, around 87% of them seen only once. Sequencing was carried out using peripheral blood. The receptors were sampled from a man aged 45-65 years with acute or convalescent COVID-19.

V usage is TRBV10-3 and J usage is TRBJ1-5; maybe TRBD1 (5 bases). Germline assignment: CDR1 ENHRY and CDR2 SYGVKD. Trimming cost V 10 bases and J 2 bases, with 18 bases left between them. The CDR3 is 15 residues long. The CDR3 DNA is TGTGCCACCAGAGGAGGGGTTGGTGGCAATCAGCCCCAGCATTTT. Its protein is CATRGGVGGNQPQHF.

The chain is built from TRBV19 and TRBJ1-3; D remains ambiguous. The CDR3 is 14 amino acids. V was cut by 6 bases and J by 2 bases, with 11 bases left in between. CDR1 LNHDA and CDR2 SQIVND come from the germline V gene (reference sequence). The CDR3 sequence: CASRPTGTGNTIYF. The CDR3 nucleotides read TGTGCCAGTAGACCCACGGGGACTGGAAACACCATATATTTT.

The chain carries TRBV20-1 and TRBJ2-1; D gene uncertain. V dropped 6 bases and J dropped 7 bases, with 10 bases sitting between them. Germline assignment: CDR1 DFQATT and CDR2 SNEGSKA (reference sequence). The CDR3 runs 11 residues. CDR3 bases: TGCAGTGCGATGAGGTGGAATGAGCAGTTCTTC. Its translation: CSAMRWNEQFF.

The CDR3 DNA sequence: TGTGCCAGCACCCAGTACATCGGGCAGCCCCAGCATTTT. Translating gives CASTQYIGQPQHF. The rearrangement links TRBV7-9 to TRBJ1-5; no clear D gene. The germline V gene has CDR1 SEHNR and CDR2 FQNEAQ (reference sequence). The V end was cut by 7 bases, the J end by 7 bases, with 14 bases between. This CDR3 has 13 residues.

The J gene is TRBJ2-3, the V gene TRBV30; TRBD2 agrees at 10 bases. Trimming cost V 4 bases and J 3 bases; bases outside gene matches: 10. CDR1 GTSNPN and CDR2 SVGIG come from the germline V gene (reference sequence). The CDR3 totals 16 residues. The CDR3 sequence is CAWIAPPSGRTDTQYF. CDR3 nucleotides: TGTGCCTGGATCGCCCCCCCTAGCGGGAGAACAGATACGCAGTATTTT.

The gene calls are TRBV5-6 and TRBJ1-3; possibly TRBD1 for D (6 bases). V was trimmed by 7 bases and J by 0 bases, leaving 17 bases between them. The germline V gene has CDR1 SGHDT and CDR2 YYEEEE. The CDR3 totals 16 residues. CDR3 amino acids: CASESLDRSSGNTIYF. CDR3 nucleotides: TGTGCCAGCGAATCCCTTGACAGGAGCTCTGGAAACACCATATATTTT.

The chain has TRBV7-9 and TRBJ2-2; D not certain. The V and J ends lost 5 bases and 4 bases respectively, with 5 bases between them. The CDR3 has 12 amino acids. CDR1 is SEHNR and CDR2 is FQNEAQ in the germline V gene (reference sequence). CDR3 in amino acids: CASSPITGELFF. The DNA for the CDR3 is TGTGCCAGCAGCCCCATCACCGGGGAGCTGTTTTTT.

A single count supports this clone. The chain recombines TRBV11-3 with TRBJ1-1, with 7 bases identical to TRBD1. The CDR3 covers 16 residues. Germline loops: CDR1 SGHNT, CDR2 YENEEA. The V gene end was trimmed by 5 bases and the J gene end by 4 bases; junction bases not matched to a gene: 13. CDR3 sequence (DNA): TGTGCCAGCAGCCGACAGGGTTCGAGGTCGGGCACTGAAGCTTTCTTT. The encoded protein is CASSRQGSRSGTEAFF.

This clone was detected once. This chain links TRBV5-1 with TRBJ1-1, with unresolved D. Trimming removed 0 bases at V and 6 bases at J, with 12 bases between. The CDR3 is made up of 14 amino acids. CDR1 and CDR2 from the germline V gene are SGHRS and YFSETQ. CDR3 in amino acids: CASSLADGRAEAFF. CDR3 bases: TGCGCCAGCAGCTTGGCCGATGGGAGGGCTGAAGCTTTCTTT.

V gene TRBV7-8 combines with J gene TRBJ2-7; TRBD2 matches at 11 bases. The CDR3 consists of 16 residues. Per the germline V gene, CDR1 is SGHVS and CDR2 is FQNEAQ. V trimming: 4 bases; J trimming: 0 bases; junction bases outside the gene matches: 5. CDR3 loop: CASSSPTSGSSYEQYF. In DNA, the CDR3 is TGTGCCAGCAGCTCCCCAACTAGCGGGAGCTCCTACGAGCAGTACTTC.

V usage is TRBV10-2 and J usage is TRBJ2-1; D perhaps matches TRBD1 (5 bases). The ends were cut back, 2 bases at V and 4 bases at J, with 9 bases in the middle. Per germline, CDR1 WSHSY and CDR2 SAAADI. The CDR3 loop spans 14 amino acids. CDR3 sequence (DNA): TGCGCCAGCAGTGAGCTCGACAGTTACAATGAGCAGTTCTTC. It codes for CASSELDSYNEQFF.

The chain couples TRBV29-1 to TRBJ2-2; 7 bases line up with TRBD1. The trim removed 7 bases at V and 0 bases at J, leaving 5 bases unmatched. In germline, CDR1 is SQVTM, CDR2 ANQGSEA. This CDR3 comprises 14 residues. CDR3 region: CSGGTAANTGELFF. CDR3 DNA: TGCAGCGGGGGGACAGCCGCGAACACCGGGGAGCTGTTTTTT.

This chain joins TRBV30 and TRBJ1-5; D is ambiguous. Trimming took 0 bases from V and 1 from J, leaving 7 bases between them. Germline CDR1 GTSNPN, CDR2 SVGIG (reference sequence). The CDR3 is made up of 14 amino acids. For the CDR3, the DNA is TGTGCCTGGAGTGTAGGACTGAGCAATCAGCCCCAGCATTTT. Encoded protein: CAWSVGLSNQPQHF.

J is TRBJ1-2 and V is TRBV6-5; D gene unclear. V was trimmed by 4 bases and J by 0 bases, leaving 12 bases between them. Germline V gene lookup returns CDR1 MNHEY and CDR2 SVGAGI. The CDR3 extends over 15 amino acids. The CDR3 spells CASSWGGASNYGYTF. The CDR3, as DNA: TGTGCCAGCAGTTGGGGAGGCGCGTCTAACTATGGCTACACCTTC.

The V call is TRBV7-2, the J call TRBJ2-5, with 10 bases that match TRBD2. V trimming: 8 bases; J trimming: 5 bases; junction bases outside the gene matches: 14. The CDR3 length is 16 residues. CDR1 is SGHTA, CDR2 FQGNSA, per germline. The CDR3 is CASSPGASGSRETQYF. The CDR3 DNA reads as TGTGCCAGCTCCCCTGGGGCTAGCGGGAGCAGGGAGACCCAGTACTTC.

J is TRBJ2-1 and V is TRBV7-2, with TRBD2 identical over 7 bases. The J segment lost 6 bases and the V segment lost 1 base, leaving 6 bases of the junction unmatched. This CDR3 has 15 amino acids. Germline V gives CDR1 SGHTA, CDR2 FQGNSA. The CDR3 sequence is CASSLVAGEGNEQFF. The CDR3 DNA sequence: TGTGCCAGCAGCTTAGTTGCGGGAGAGGGCAATGAGCAGTTCTTC.

This clone has just one count. The rearrangement links TRBV7-9 to TRBJ2-2, with 14 positions matching TRBD2. The CDR3 runs to 17 residues. V was pared by 2 bases and J by 8 bases, with 7 bases of the junction left unmatched. Germline assignment: CDR1 SEHNR and CDR2 FQNEAQ (reference sequence). Here the CDR3 DNA reads TGTGCCAGCAGCTTAAGACTAGCGGGAGGGCGAACGGGGGAGCTGTTTTTT. Translating it yields CASSLRLAGGRTGELFF.

The chain is built from TRBV24-1 and TRBJ2-1; TRBD2 agrees at 15 bases. The CDR3 extends over 15 amino acids. V shed 7 bases and J 9 bases; nucleotides not matched to a gene: 6. Germline V CDR1 and CDR2: KGHDR, SFDVKD. CDR3 residues: CATSNPGLAGGEQFF. Here the CDR3 DNA reads TGTGCCACCAGCAATCCGGGACTAGCGGGAGGTGAGCAGTTCTTC.

J is TRBJ1-2 and V is TRBV24-1; D ambiguous. V lost 4 bases, J lost 1 base, and 6 bases lay in between. Germline V CDR1 and CDR2: KGHDR, SFDVKD. CDR3 length: 13 amino acids. The CDR3: CATSEVSNYGYTF. The CDR3 DNA reads as TGTGCCACCAGTGAGGTGAGTAACTATGGCTACACCTTC.

The chain has TRBV30 and TRBJ1-5; no clear D gene. The CDR3 covers 13 residues. Per the germline V gene, CDR1 is GTSNPN and CDR2 is SVGIG (reference sequence). The ends were cut back, 4 bases at V and 0 bases at J, with 7 bases in the middle. The CDR3 DNA reads as TGTGCCTGGAACCCAGGTAGCAATCAGCCCCAGCATTTT. It encodes CAWNPGSNQPQHF.